Each of the 8 T cell receptor beta chains below was sequenced from the same sample in a study of T cell clones after liver transplantation. TCRdb's table, derived via immunoSEQ multiplex PCR, lists solely in-frame clones and lacks some. The table shows 65,000 to 95,000 clones, with over 70% occurring only once. This material consisted of CD4+ T cells from blood, taken before liver transplant. Receptor source: a human donor who received a liver transplant.

The genes are TRBV5-4 and TRBJ2-1; no firm D call. The CDR3 is 13 residues long. The V end lost 0 bases, the J end lost 15 bases, and 16 bases lay between the germline ends. The germline V gene has CDR1 SGHNT and CDR2 YYREEE (reference sequence). CDR3 sequence (DNA): TGTGCCAGCAGCTTGGTGGAGCAGACGGATCCGTTCTTC. It specifies CASSLVEQTDPFF.

The chain employs TRBV5-1 and TRBJ2-1; D remains ambiguous. This CDR3 comprises 14 residues. The germline V and J ends were trimmed by 0 bases and 5 bases, with 9 bases remaining between them. Germline V lookup: CDR1 SGHRS, CDR2 YFSETQ. The CDR3 sequence is CASSLVGQNNEQFF. Written as DNA, the CDR3 is TGCGCCAGCAGCTTGGTTGGTCAAAACAATGAGCAGTTCTTC.

The CDR3 DNA is TGCGCCAGCAGCTCAGGGGGCGAAGAGACCCAGTACTTC. This codes for CASSSGGEETQYF. The V gene is TRBV5-1, the J gene TRBJ2-5; TRBD1 matches 8 bases. V dropped 3 bases and J dropped 3; count of bases not matched to a gene: 1. Per the germline V gene, CDR1 is SGHRS and CDR2 is YFSETQ. The CDR3 length is 13 residues. The full variable domain, rest sourced from reference TRBV5-1 and TRBJ2-5, is KAGVTQTPRYLIKTRGQQVTLSCSPISGHRSVSWYQQTPGQGLQFLFEYFSETQRNKGNFPGRFSGRQFSNSRSEMNVSTLELGDSALYLCASSSGGEETQYFGPGTRLLVL.

V gene TRBV7-9 combines with J gene TRBJ2-3; 10 bases fit TRBD2. The CDR3 runs to 15 residues. Germline V gives CDR1 SEHNR, CDR2 FQNEAQ (reference sequence). V was pared by 4 bases and J by 6 bases, with 7 bases of the junction left unmatched. Here the CDR3 DNA reads TGTGCCAGCAGCTCCAGACTACTAGCGGGGGATACGCAGTATTTT. It yields the protein CASSSRLLAGDTQYF.

This clone was counted only a few times. The V and J genes are TRBV29-1 and TRBJ2-1; D might be TRBD2 (5 bases). Trimming stripped 8 bases from V and 3 bases from J, with 11 bases between. The CDR3 sequence is 12 residues long. Germline CDR1 SQVTM, CDR2 ANQGSEA. CDR3 nucleotide sequence: TGCAGCCTACCAGCGGACTACAATGAGCAGTTCTTC. Its protein product is CSLPADYNEQFF.

V is TRBV27 and J is TRBJ1-4; unclear D gene. The germline V and J ends were trimmed by 6 bases and 4 bases, with 18 bases remaining between them. CDR3 size: 16 residues. CDR1 MNHEY and CDR2 SMNVEV come from the germline V gene (reference sequence). The CDR3 region has the DNA TGTGCCAGCAGCTCTAAGCAGCGGGGTCTTAATGAAAAACTGTTTTTT. Its translation: CASSSKQRGLNEKLFF.

This sequence joins TRBV5-1 and TRBJ2-7; D may correspond to TRBD1 or TRBD2 (7 bases each). The V end was cut by 2 bases, the J end by 3 bases, with 12 bases between. CDR1 and CDR2 (germline): SGHRS, YFSETQ. The CDR3 contains 14 residues. Here the CDR3 DNA reads TGCGCCAGCAGCTTTCAGGGGGGGCTCTACGAGCAGTACTTC. Its protein is CASSFQGGLYEQYF.

The CDR3, as DNA: TGCGCCAGCAGTGAGTCCGCGGGAGGCTACAATGAGCAGTTCTTC. It specifies CASSESAGGYNEQFF. The V call is TRBV10-1, the J call TRBJ2-1; TRBD2 aligns across 8 bases. Germline values: CDR1 WNHNN, CDR2 SYGVQD (reference sequence). This CDR3 is 15 amino acids long. V shed 0 bases, J shed 3 bases, and the junction held 1 base outside the gene matches.